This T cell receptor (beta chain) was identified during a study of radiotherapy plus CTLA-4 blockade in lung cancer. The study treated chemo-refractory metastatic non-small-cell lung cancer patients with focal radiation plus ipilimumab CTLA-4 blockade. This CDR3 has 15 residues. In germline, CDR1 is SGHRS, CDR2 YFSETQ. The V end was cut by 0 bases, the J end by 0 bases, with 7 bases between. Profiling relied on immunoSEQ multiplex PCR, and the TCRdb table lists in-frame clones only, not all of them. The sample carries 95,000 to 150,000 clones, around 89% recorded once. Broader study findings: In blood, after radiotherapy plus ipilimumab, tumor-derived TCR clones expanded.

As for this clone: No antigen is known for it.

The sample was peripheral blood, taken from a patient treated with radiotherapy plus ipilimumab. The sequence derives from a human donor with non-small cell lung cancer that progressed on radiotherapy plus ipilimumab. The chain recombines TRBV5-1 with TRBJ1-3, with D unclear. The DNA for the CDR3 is TGCGCCAGCAGCTTGGACATGATCTCTGGAAACACCATATATTTT. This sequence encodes CASSLDMISGNTIYF.